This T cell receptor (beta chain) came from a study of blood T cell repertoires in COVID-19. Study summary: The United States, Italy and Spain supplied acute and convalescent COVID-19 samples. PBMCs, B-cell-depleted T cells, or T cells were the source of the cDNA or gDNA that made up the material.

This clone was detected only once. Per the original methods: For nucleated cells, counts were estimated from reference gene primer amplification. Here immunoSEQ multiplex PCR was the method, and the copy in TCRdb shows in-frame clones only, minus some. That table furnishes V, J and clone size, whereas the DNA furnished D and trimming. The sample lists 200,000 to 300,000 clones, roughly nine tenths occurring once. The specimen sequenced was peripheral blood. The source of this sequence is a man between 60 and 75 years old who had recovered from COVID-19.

This CDR3 is CASSSRGSGGREVAFF. In nucleotides, the CDR3 is TGTGCCAGCAGCTCCCGAGGGTCCGGGGGGCGGGAGGTTGCTTTCTTT. The chain employs TRBV21-1 and TRBJ1-1. TRBV21-1 counts as a pseudogene. This CDR3 comprises 16 residues.